One sample yielded the 16 T cell receptor beta chains listed below, sequenced in a study of blood T cell repertoires in COVID-19. Profiled with immunoSEQ multiplex PCR; TCRdb holds only in-frame clones, not every one. The table records roughly 320,000 clones, around nine tenths of them present only once. Sequenced: peripheral blood. These receptor sequences come from a man between 70 and 80 years old with acute or convalescent COVID-19.

CDR3 nucleotides: TGTGCCAGCAGCTCGGCAGGCGAGCAGTACTTC. Protein: CASSSAGEQYF. The chain recombines TRBV7-2 with TRBJ2-7; no firm D call. CDR1 and CDR2 from the germline V gene are SGHTA and FQGNSA. This CDR3 contains 11 residues. Trimming left V 4 bases short and J 6 bases short, with 7 bases between.

The chain uses TRBV3-1 (or the pseudogene TRBV3-2) and TRBJ1-1; D not resolved. The CDR3 is 15 amino acids. V lost 0 bases to trimming and J lost 11 bases, with 19 bases between them. Germline assignment: CDR1 LGHDT and CDR2 YNNKEL (reference sequence). The CDR3 is CASSQDDPVTLGAFF. The CDR3 DNA sequence: TGTGCCAGCAGCCAAGACGATCCCGTGACCCTCGGGGCTTTCTTT.

The chain joins TRBV12-3 or TRBV12-4 to TRBJ1-1; D not resolved. V shed 8 bases and J shed 1 base, with 8 bases lying between them. This CDR3 region has 12 residues. Written as DNA, the CDR3 is TGTGCCAGCCGGGGTGCGAACACTGAAGCTTTCTTT. Protein sequence: CASRGANTEAFF.

The chain employs TRBV5-3 and TRBJ2-2; 10 bases agree with TRBD1. TRBV5-3 is an open reading frame whose function is uncertain. The junction had 6 bases not matched to a gene; V was cut back by 0 bases and J by 4 bases. CDR3 size: 17 residues. In DNA, the CDR3 is TGTGCCAGAAGCTTGGACGAGGGACAGGGGCTCACCGGGGAGCTGTTTTTT. It specifies CARSLDEGQGLTGELFF.

This chain joins TRBV11-2 and TRBJ1-1; maybe TRBD1 (5 bases). Germline-derived CDR1 and CDR2 are SGHAT and FQNNGV. The CDR3 length is 16 residues. The V gene lost 1 base and the J gene lost 0 bases, with 12 bases spanning the gap. CDR3 in DNA: TGTGCCAGCAGCTTAGGGGGGGTAGTGATGAACACTGAAGCTTTCTTT. As protein: CASSLGGVVMNTEAFF.

As DNA, the CDR3 is TGCGCCAGCAGCTCCGAACTGGAGCAGTTCTTC. It is translated as CASSSELEQFF. The chain carries TRBV5-1 and TRBJ2-1; D uncertain. The CDR3 loop spans 11 amino acids. The germline V and J ends were trimmed by 3 bases and 10 bases, with 8 bases remaining between them. Germline V CDR1 and CDR2: SGHRS, YFSETQ.

This chain uses TRBV7-2 with TRBJ2-1, with 8 bases lining up with TRBD2. Germline V CDR1 and CDR2: SGHTA, FQGNSA. V was clipped by 1 base and J by 8 bases; unmatched bases: 13. CDR3 size: 17 residues. The CDR3 nucleotides read TGTGCCAGCAGCTTAGACTTCACAGCGGGAGTACGGGATGAGCAGTTCTTC. Translated, it gives CASSLDFTAGVRDEQFF. The full variable domain, with the rest looked up from reference TRBV7-2 and TRBJ2-1, is GAGVSQSPSNKVTEKGKDVELRCDPISGHTALYWYRQSLGQGLEFLIYFQGNSAPDKSGLPSDRFSAERTGGSVSTLTIQRTQQEDSAVYLCASSLDFTAGVRDEQFFGPGTRLTVL.

This sequence joins TRBV19 and TRBJ2-3; D gene ambiguous. The CDR3 totals 17 residues. Trimming removed 1 base at V and 2 bases at J, with 16 bases between. CDR1 LNHDA and CDR2 SQIVND come from the germline V gene (reference sequence). The CDR3 spells CASSIGSPPVNTDTQYF. The DNA for the CDR3 is TGTGCCAGTAGTATAGGGTCCCCGCCGGTTAACACAGATACGCAGTATTTT.

The CDR3 DNA sequence: TGTGCCAGCTCACAAGGACTAGCGGGGACCACTCGGGAGCAGTACTTC. Its protein is CASSQGLAGTTREQYF. The V call is TRBV18, the J call TRBJ2-7; 12 bases line up with TRBD2. The germline CDR1 and CDR2 sequences are KGHSH and LQKENI. V lost 4 bases, J lost 7 bases, and 11 bases stayed unmatched. The CDR3 is 16 residues long.

The gene calls are TRBV12-3 or TRBV12-4 and TRBJ1-1, with D possibly being TRBD1 (6 bases). CDR3 length: 13 amino acids. Trimming removed 7 bases at V and 1 base at J, with 10 bases between. The CDR3 here is CASTQDRNTEAFF. The CDR3 bases are TGTGCCAGCACCCAGGACAGGAACACTGAAGCTTTCTTT.

The CDR3 loop is CASSLFSQPTNYGYTF. For the CDR3, the DNA is TGTGCCAGCAGCTTGTTCTCACAGCCAACTAACTATGGCTACACCTTC. The rearrangement uses TRBV5-6 and TRBJ1-2; the D is unclear. Germline CDR1 SGHDT, CDR2 YYEEEE. CDR3 size: 16 residues. The ends were cut back, 1 base at V and 0 bases at J, with 13 bases in the middle.

The chain couples TRBV7-6 to TRBJ1-5; 8 bases agree with TRBD1. The CDR3 has 15 amino acids. Germline CDR1 is SGHVS and CDR2 is FNYEAQ. V gave up 5 bases and J gave up 9 bases; unmatched junction bases: 12. CDR3 coding DNA: TGTGCCAGCAGCCCCTCCGGACAGGGCGGAGGGCCCCAGCATTTT. It is translated as CASSPSGQGGGPQHF. Combining the CDR3 with reference TRBV7-6 and TRBJ1-5 gives the whole variable domain GAGVSQSPRYKVTKRGQDVALRCDPISGHVSLYWYRQALGQGPEFLTYFNYEAQQDKSGLPNDRFSAERPEGSISTLTIQRTEQRDSAMYRCASSPSGQGGGPQHFGDGTRLSIL.

The rearrangement uses TRBV7-9 and TRBJ2-5; 10 bases line up with TRBD1. The trim removed 3 bases at V and 4 bases at J, leaving 8 bases unmatched. CDR1 and CDR2 from the germline V gene are SEHNR and FQNEAQ (reference sequence). This CDR3 is built from 16 residues. CDR3 amino acids: CASSFRQGAQGETQYF. CDR3 nucleotides: TGTGCCAGCAGCTTCCGACAGGGGGCGCAGGGAGAGACCCAGTACTTC. The full variable domain, with the rest looked up from reference TRBV7-9 and TRBJ2-5, is DTGVSQNPRHKITKRGQNVTFRCDPISEHNRLYWYRQTLGQGPEFLTYFQNEAQLEKSRLLSDRFSAERPKGSFSTLEIQRTEQGDSAMYLCASSFRQGAQGETQYFGPGTRLLVL.

In nucleotides, the CDR3 is TGCGCCAGCAGTGAGATAACGGACAGGGGGTACGAGCAGTACTTC. This gives the protein CASSEITDRGYEQYF. The chain couples TRBV10-1 to TRBJ2-7; 10 bases map to TRBD1. This CDR3 spans 15 amino acids. Looked up from germline, CDR1 is WNHNN and CDR2 is SYGVQD (reference sequence). V dropped 2 bases and J dropped 4; count of bases not matched to a gene: 5.

This clone has a handful of counts. The V call is TRBV27, the J call TRBJ2-7; D unresolved. CDR3 length: 13 amino acids. CDR1 MNHEY and CDR2 SMNVEV come from the germline V gene (reference sequence). Trimming took off 4 bases at V and 3 bases at J, with 10 bases between the two ends. The CDR3 DNA sequence: TGTGCCAGCAGTTCCCTGAGCGACTACGAGCAGTACTTC. This translates into CASSSLSDYEQYF.

The V gene is TRBV7-3, the J gene TRBJ2-5; TRBD2 aligns across 8 bases. V was pared by 1 base and J by 2 bases, with 3 bases of the junction left unmatched. Per the germline V gene, CDR1 is SGHTA and CDR2 is FQGTGA. The CDR3 sequence is 15 residues long. The CDR3 coding sequence is TGTGCCAGCAGCTTAAGGAGCGGGGGACAAGAGACCCAGTACTTC. Protein sequence: CASSLRSGGQETQYF.